The next 6 T cell receptor beta chains were all read from a single sample in a study of blood T cell repertoires in COVID-19. The data were produced by immunoSEQ multiplex PCR, yet TCRdb's version contains in-frame clones alone and is incomplete. The table records about 180,000 clones, 70% to 90% of them present only once. Material for sequencing was peripheral blood. The receptors were sampled from a woman aged 25 to 45 with active or convalescent COVID-19.

The chain is built from TRBV10-2 and TRBJ2-1; D remains unclear. CDR1 is WSHSY and CDR2 is SAAADI in the germline V gene. CDR3 size: 14 residues. The V gene lost 2 bases and the J gene lost 2 bases, with 7 bases spanning the gap. CDR3 protein: CASSEGEAYNEQFF. In DNA form, the CDR3 reads TGCGCCAGCAGTGAGGGTGAGGCCTACAATGAGCAGTTCTTC.

The rearrangement links TRBV5-5 to TRBJ1-1, with D maybe TRBD1 (6 bases). The CDR3 totals 13 residues. CDR1 is SGHKS and CDR2 is YYEKEE in the germline V gene (reference sequence). Trimming removed 5 bases from V and 2 bases from J, with 10 bases in between. CDR3 sequence reads: CASSRDINTEAFF. In DNA, the CDR3 is TGTGCCAGCAGTAGGGACATCAACACTGAAGCTTTCTTT.

The rearrangement joins TRBV2 to TRBJ2-5; maybe TRBD1 (5 bases). The ends were cut back, 6 bases at V and 4 bases at J, with 15 bases in the middle. Germline V gene sequence: CDR1 SNHLY, CDR2 FYNNEI. The CDR3 is 14 residues long. CDR3 loop: CASRKTDQGETQYF. The CDR3 DNA is TGTGCCAGCAGAAAAACCGACCAGGGAGAGACCCAGTACTTC.

The chain combines TRBV4-1 with TRBJ2-1; TRBD2 aligns across 14 bases. V gave up 4 bases and J gave up 0 bases; unmatched junction bases: 5. CDR1 is MGHRA, CDR2 YSYEKL, per germline. This CDR3 is built from 18 residues. CDR3 protein: CASSRGLAGGGSYNEQFF. DNA for the CDR3: TGCGCCAGCAGCCGAGGACTAGCGGGGGGCGGCTCCTACAATGAGCAGTTCTTC.

This clone was detected once. The chain carries TRBV21-1 and TRBJ1-4; the DNA was not compared with TRBD1, the D call given in the table. TRBV21-1 has pseudogene status. The CDR3 length is 16 residues. The CDR3 DNA reads TGTGCCAGCAATGGGCAGGGGGCGCTTTTTAATGAAAAACTGTTTTTT. This sequence encodes CASNGQGALFNEKLFF.

The chain is built from TRBV5-6 and TRBJ1-2, with 9 bases that match TRBD1. CDR3 length equals 16 residues. Trimming removed 1 base from V and 2 bases from J; junction bases left unmatched: 6. Germline V gene data show CDR1 as SGHDT and CDR2 as YYEEEE. CDR3 nucleotide sequence: TGTGCCAGCAGCTTGCCCTACGGGACAGGGAACTATGGCTACACCTTC. Its protein is CASSLPYGTGNYGYTF.